The T cell receptor (beta chain) under discussion was sequenced for a study of cytomegalovirus exposure and HLA in healthy donors. Study-level findings and limits: Analyzed later, most CMV-associated TCR beta chains appeared HLA-restricted. Presence/absence results assume similar sequencing depth per donor, which may not hold.

PCR employed 60 Vbeta and 13 Jbeta primers. Profiling relied on immunoSEQ multiplex PCR, and the TCRdb table lists in-frame clones only, not all of them. There are some 190,000 clones in the sample; approximately 80% occur only once, and 1.1% to 1.5% lies in the top ten. In germline, CDR1 is MDHEN, CDR2 SYDVKM. Trimming cost V 7 bases and J 0 bases; bases outside gene matches: 7. CDR3 length equals 15 residues. Turning to this clone: Its antigen is still unknown.

This TCR came from a girl under 18 in good health and CMV-seropositive. This rearrangement joins TRBV28 to TRBJ2-3, with 7 bases fitting TRBD1. The sequenced sample consisted of PBMCs. The CDR3, as DNA: TGTGCCAGCATTCATCAGGGGGATAGCACAGATACGCAGTATTTT. Its translation: CASIHQGDSTDTQYF.